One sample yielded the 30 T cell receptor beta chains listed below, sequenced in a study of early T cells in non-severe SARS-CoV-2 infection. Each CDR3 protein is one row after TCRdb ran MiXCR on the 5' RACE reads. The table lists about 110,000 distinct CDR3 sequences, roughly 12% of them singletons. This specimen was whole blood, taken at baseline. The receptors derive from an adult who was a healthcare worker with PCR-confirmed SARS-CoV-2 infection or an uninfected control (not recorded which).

This chain's CDR3 is CASSLAGGWDTQYF. In DNA form, the CDR3 reads TGTGCCAGCAGTTTAGCGGGAGGATGGGATACGCAGTATTTT. The rearrangement joins TRBV6-6 to TRBJ2-3; 10 bases match TRBD2. This CDR3 is built from 14 residues. V was clipped by 4 bases and J by 6 bases; unmatched bases: 4. CDR1 is MNHNY, CDR2 SVGAGI, per germline (reference sequence).

DNA of the CDR3: TGTGCCAGCAGCACATATGGGACGGATGGAAACACCATATATTTT. Protein sequence: CASSTYGTDGNTIYF. This chain links TRBV7-9 with TRBJ1-3; a possible D gene is TRBD1 (5 bases). The germline gives CDR1 SEHNR, CDR2 FQNEAQ (reference sequence). V lost 5 bases and J lost 3, with 14 bases in between. The CDR3 has 15 residues.

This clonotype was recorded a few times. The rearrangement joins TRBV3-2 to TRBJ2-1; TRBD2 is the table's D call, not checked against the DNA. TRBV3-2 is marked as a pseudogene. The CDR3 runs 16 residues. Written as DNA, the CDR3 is TGTGCCAGCAGCCAAGAACTAGCGGGTTTAAAAAATGAGCAGTTCTTC. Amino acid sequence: CASSQELAGLKNEQFF.

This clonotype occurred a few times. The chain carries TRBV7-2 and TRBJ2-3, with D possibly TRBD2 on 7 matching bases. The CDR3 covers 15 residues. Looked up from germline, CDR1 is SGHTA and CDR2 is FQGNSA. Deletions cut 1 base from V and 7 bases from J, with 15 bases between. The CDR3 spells CASSLGLGGANTQYF. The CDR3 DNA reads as TGTGCCAGCAGCTTAGGGCTGGGGGGGGCGAATACGCAGTATTTT.

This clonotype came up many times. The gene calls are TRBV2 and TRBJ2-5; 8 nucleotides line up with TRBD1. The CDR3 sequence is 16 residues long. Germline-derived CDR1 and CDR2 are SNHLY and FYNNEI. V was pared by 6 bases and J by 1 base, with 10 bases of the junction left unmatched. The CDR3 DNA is TGTGCCAGCAGCATGGACAGGGCCTCTCTCCAAGAGACCCAGTACTTC. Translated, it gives CASSMDRASLQETQYF. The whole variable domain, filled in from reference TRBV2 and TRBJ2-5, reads EPEVTQTPSHQVTQMGQEVILRCVPISNHLYFYWYRQILGQKVEFLVSFYNNEISEKSEIFDDQFSVERPDGSNFTLKIRSTKLEDSAMYFCASSMDRASLQETQYFGPGTRLLVL.

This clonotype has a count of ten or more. The CDR3 nucleotides are TGCAGCGTTGCGGCAGGCCTTAATCAGCCCCAGCATTTT. Translating it yields CSVAAGLNQPQHF. The rearrangement joins TRBV29-1 to TRBJ1-5; no clear D. Germline V gene lookup returns CDR1 SQVTM and CDR2 ANQGSEA. V was cut by 4 bases and J by 4 bases, with 11 bases left in between. The CDR3 totals 13 residues.

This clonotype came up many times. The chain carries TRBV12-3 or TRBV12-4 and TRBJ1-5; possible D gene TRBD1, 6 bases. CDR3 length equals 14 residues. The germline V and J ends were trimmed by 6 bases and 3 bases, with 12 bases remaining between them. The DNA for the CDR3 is TGTGCCAGCAGCCGACAGGCCTTCAATCAGCCCCAGCATTTT. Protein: CASSRQAFNQPQHF.

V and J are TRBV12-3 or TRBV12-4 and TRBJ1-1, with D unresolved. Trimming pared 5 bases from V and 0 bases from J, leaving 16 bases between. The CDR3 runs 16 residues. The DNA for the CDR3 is TGTGCCAGCAGTCCCGTAAGGGCCTCTCTGAACACTGAAGCTTTCTTT. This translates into CASSPVRASLNTEAFF.

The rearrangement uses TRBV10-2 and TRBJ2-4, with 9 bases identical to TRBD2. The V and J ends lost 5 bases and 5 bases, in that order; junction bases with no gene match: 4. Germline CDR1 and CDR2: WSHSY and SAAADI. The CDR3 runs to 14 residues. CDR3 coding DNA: TGCGCCAGCAGTCGTAGCGGGGGACAAAACATTCAGTACTTC. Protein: CASSRSGGQNIQYF.

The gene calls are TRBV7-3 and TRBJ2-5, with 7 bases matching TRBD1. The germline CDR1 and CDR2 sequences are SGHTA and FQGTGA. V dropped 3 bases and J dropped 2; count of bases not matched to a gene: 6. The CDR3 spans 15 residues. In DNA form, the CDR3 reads TGTGCCAGCAGCTTGGGGACAGCCTTGCAAGAGACCCAGTACTTC. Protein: CASSLGTALQETQYF.

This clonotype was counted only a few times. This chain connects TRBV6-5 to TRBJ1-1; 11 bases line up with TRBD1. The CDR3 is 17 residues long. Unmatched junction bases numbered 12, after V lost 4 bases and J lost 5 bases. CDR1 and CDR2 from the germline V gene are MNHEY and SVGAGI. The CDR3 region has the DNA TGTGCCAGCAGTTGGGCCGGGACAGGGGGAAGGAGGACTGAAGCTTTCTTT. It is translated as CASSWAGTGGRRTEAFF.

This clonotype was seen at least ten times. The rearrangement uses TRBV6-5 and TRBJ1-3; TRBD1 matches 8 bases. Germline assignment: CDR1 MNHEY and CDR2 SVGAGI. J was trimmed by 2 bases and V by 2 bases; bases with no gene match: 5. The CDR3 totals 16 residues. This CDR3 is CASSYTTGATGNTIYF. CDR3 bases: TGTGCCAGCAGTTACACGACAGGGGCGACTGGAAACACCATATATTTT.

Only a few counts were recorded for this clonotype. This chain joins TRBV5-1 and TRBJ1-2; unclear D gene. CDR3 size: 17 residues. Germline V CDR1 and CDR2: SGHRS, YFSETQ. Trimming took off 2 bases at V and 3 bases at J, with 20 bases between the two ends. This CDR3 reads CASSFFIDAGPYYGYTF. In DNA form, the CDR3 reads TGCGCCAGCAGCTTCTTCATCGACGCCGGGCCTTACTATGGCTACACCTTC.

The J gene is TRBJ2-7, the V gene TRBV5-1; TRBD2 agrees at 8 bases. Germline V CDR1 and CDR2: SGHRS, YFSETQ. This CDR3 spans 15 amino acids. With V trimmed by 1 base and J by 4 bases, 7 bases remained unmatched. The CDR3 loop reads CASSLSAGGFYEQYF. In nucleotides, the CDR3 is TGCGCCAGCAGCTTGTCGGCGGGAGGATTTTACGAGCAGTACTTC.

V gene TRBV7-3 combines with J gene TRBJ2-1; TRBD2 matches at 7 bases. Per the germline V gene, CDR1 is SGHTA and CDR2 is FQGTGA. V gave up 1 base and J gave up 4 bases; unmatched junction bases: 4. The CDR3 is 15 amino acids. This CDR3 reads CASSLSGRGYNEQFF. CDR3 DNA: TGTGCCAGCAGCTTAAGTGGGAGGGGTTACAATGAGCAGTTCTTC.

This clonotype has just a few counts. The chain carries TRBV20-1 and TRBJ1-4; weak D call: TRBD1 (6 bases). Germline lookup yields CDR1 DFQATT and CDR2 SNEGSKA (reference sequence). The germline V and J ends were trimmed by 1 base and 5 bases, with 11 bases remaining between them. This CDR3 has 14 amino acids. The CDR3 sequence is CSARGSRGNEKLFF. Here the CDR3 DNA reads TGCAGTGCTAGAGGGTCCAGGGGAAATGAAAAACTGTTTTTT.

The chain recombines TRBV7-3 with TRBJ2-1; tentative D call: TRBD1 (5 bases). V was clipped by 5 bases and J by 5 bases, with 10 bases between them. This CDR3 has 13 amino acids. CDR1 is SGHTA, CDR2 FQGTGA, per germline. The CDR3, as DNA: TGTGCCAGCAGCCTATCCAGGGACAATGAGCAGTTCTTC. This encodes CASSLSRDNEQFF.

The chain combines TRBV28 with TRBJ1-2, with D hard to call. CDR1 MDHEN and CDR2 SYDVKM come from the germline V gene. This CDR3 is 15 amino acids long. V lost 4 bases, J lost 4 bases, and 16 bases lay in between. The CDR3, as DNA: TGTGCCAGCAGTTCCCGGGGAAGGGCCCCCTATGGCTACACCTTC. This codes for CASSSRGRAPYGYTF.

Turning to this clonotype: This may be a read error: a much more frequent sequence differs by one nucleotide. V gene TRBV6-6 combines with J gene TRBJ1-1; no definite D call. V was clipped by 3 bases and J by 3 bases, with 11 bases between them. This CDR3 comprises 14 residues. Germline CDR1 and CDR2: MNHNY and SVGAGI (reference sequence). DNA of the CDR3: TGTGCCAGCAGTTATCAGGAAAGTGACACTGAAGCTTTCTTT. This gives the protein CASSYQESDTEAFF.

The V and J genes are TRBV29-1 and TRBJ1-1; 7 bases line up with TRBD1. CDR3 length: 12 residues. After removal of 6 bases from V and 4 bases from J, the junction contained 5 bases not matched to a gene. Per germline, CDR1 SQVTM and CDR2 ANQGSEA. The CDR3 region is CSVEHRGTEAFF. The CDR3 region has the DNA TGCAGCGTCGAACACAGGGGCACTGAAGCTTTCTTT.

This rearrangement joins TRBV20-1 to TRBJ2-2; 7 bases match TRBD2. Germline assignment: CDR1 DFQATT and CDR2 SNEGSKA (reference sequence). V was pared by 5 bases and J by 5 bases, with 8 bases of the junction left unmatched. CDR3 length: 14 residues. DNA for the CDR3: TGCAGTGCTTCCGGGACTAATAGGACCGGGGAGCTGTTTTTT. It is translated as CSASGTNRTGELFF.

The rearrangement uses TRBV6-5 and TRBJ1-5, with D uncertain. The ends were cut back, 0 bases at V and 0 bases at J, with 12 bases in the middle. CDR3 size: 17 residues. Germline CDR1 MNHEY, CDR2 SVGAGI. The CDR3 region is CASSYSQPASSNQPQHF. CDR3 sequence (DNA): TGTGCCAGCAGTTACTCGCAGCCAGCGAGTAGCAATCAGCCCCAGCATTTT.

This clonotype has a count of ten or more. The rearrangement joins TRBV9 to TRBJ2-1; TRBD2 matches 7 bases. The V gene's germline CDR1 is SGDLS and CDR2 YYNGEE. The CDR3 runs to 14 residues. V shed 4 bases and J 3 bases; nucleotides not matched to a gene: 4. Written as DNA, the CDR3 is TGTGCCAGCAGCCACAGCGGGGTCTACAATGAGCAGTTCTTC. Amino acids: CASSHSGVYNEQFF.

CDR3 in DNA: TGTGCCAGCAGTTCCCTCGGGGCCCCGGGGGAAAAACTGTTTTTT. This codes for CASSSLGAPGEKLFF. This rearrangement joins TRBV12-3 or TRBV12-4 to TRBJ1-4; D perhaps matches TRBD1 (5 bases). Trimming stripped 4 bases from V and 8 bases from J, with 17 bases between. The CDR3 is made up of 15 amino acids.

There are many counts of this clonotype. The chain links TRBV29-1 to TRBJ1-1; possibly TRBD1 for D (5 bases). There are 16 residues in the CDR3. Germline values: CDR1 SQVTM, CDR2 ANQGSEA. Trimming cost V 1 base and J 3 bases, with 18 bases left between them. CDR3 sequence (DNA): TGCAGCGTTGAAGGTCGGGACCGGGGAATCGACACTGAAGCTTTCTTT. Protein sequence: CSVEGRDRGIDTEAFF.

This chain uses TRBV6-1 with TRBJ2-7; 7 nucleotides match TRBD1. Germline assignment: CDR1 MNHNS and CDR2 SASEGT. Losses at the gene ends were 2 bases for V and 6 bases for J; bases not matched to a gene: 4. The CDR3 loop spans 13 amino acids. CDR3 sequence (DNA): TGTGCCAGCAGTGAACGACAGGGTCGCGAGCAGTACTTC. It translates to CASSERQGREQYF.

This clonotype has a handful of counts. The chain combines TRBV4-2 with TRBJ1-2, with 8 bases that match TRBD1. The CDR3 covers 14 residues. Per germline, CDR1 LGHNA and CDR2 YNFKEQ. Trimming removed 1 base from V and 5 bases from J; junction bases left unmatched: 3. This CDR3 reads CASSQAGQAYGYTF. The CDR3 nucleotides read TGTGCCAGCAGCCAAGCGGGACAGGCTTATGGCTACACCTTC.

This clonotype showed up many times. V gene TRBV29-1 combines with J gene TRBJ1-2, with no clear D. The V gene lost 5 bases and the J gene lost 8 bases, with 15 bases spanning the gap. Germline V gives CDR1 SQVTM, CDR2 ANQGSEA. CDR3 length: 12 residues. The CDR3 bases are TGCAGCGTTCCCGACACTCGAAGAGGCTACACCTTC. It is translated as CSVPDTRRGYTF.

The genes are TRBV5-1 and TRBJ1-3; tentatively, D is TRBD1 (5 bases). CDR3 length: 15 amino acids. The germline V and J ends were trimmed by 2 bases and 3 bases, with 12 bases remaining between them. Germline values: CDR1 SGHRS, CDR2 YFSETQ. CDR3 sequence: CASSFHSRDGNTIYF. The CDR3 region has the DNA TGCGCCAGCAGCTTCCACAGCAGGGATGGAAACACCATATATTTT.

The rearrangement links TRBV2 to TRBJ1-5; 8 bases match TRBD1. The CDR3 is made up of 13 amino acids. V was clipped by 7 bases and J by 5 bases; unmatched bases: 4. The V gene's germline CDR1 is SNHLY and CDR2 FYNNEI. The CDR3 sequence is CASTLDRDQPQHF. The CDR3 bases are TGTGCCAGCACCTTGGACAGGGATCAGCCCCAGCATTTT.